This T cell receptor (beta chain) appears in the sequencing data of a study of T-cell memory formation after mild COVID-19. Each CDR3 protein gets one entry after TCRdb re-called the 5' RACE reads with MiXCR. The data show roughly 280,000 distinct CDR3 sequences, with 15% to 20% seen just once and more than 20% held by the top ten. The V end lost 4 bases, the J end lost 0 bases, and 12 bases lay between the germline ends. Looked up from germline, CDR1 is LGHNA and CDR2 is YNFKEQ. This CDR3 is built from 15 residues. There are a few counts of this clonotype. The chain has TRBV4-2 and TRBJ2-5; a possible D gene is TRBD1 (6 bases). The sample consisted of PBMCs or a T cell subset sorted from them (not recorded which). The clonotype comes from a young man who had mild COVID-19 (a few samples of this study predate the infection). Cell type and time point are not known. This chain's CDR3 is CASSRTWGHQETQYF. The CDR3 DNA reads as TGTGCCAGCAGCCGTACGTGGGGGCACCAAGAGACCCAGTACTTC.